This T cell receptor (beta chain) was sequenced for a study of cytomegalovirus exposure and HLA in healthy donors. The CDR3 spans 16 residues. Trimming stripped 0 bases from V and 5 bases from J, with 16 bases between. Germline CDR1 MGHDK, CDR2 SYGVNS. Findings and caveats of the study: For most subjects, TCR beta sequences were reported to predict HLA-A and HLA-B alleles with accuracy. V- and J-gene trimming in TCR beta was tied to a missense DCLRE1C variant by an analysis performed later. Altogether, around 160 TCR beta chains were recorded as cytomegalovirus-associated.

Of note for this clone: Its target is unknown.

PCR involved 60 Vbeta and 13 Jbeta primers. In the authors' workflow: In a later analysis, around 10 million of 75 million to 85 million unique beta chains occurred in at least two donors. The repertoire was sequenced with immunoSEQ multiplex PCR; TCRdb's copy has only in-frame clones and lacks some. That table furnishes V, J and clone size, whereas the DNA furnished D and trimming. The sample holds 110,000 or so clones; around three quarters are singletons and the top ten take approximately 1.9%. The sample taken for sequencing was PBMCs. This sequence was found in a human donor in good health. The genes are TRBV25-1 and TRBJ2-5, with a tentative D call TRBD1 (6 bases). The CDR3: CASSEYGGRVQETQYF. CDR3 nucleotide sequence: TGTGCCAGCAGTGAATATGGGGGCAGGGTACAGGAGACCCAGTACTTC.